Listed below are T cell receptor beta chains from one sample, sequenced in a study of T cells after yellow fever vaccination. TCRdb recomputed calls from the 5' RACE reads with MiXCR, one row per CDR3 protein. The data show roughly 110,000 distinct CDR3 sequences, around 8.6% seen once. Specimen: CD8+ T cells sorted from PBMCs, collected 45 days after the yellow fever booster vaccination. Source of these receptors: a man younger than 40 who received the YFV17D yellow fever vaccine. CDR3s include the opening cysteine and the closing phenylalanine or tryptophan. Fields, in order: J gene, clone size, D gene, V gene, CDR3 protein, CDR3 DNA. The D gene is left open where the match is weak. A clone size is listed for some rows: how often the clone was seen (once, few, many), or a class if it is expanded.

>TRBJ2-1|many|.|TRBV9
CASNTWGTSYNEQFF
TGTGCCAGCAATACATGGGGAACTAGCTACAATGAGCAGTTCTTC
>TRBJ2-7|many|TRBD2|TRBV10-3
CAISGFGAGVNGGNEQYF
TGTGCCATCAGTGGCTTTGGAGCGGGGGTAAACGGTGGAAACGAGCAGTACTTC
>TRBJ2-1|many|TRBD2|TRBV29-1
CSVSTSGSRYEQFF
TGCAGCGTTTCGACTAGCGGGAGTCGCTATGAGCAGTTCTTC
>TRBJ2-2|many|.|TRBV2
CASSNVDGELFF
TGTGCCAGCAGTAATGTCGACGGGGAGCTGTTTTTT
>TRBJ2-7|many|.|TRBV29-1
CSVNPRGDEQYF
TGCAGCGTAAATCCCCGTGGGGACGAGCAGTACTTC
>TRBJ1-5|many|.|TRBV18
CASSPREEAYNQPQHF
TGTGCCAGCTCACCACGGGAGGAGGCCTACAATCAGCCCCAGCATTTT
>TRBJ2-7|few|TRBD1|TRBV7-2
CASSFFGSTGDEQYF
TGTGCCAGCAGCTTCTTTGGGAGCACAGGGGACGAGCAGTACTTC
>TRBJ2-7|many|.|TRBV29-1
CSVVTARGREQYF
TGCAGCGTTGTCACAGCCCGGGGAAGGGAGCAGTACTTC
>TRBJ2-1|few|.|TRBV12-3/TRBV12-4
CASSLEGGGLADIYNEQFF
TGTGCCAGCAGTTTAGAGGGTGGGGGCCTAGCGGATATTTACAATGAGCAGTTCTTC
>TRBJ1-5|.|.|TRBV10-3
CAIGGLDSNQPQHF
TGTGCCATCGGGGGACTTGATAGCAATCAGCCCCAGCATTTT
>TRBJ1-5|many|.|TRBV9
CASSPFEGIQPQHF
TGTGCCAGCAGCCCCTTTGAGGGCATTCAGCCCCAGCATTTT
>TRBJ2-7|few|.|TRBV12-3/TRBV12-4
CASSPGMDHPAWYEQYF
TGTGCCAGCAGCCCCGGAATGGACCATCCCGCCTGGTACGAGCAGTACTTC
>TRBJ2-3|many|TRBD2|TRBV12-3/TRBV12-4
CASSSLAGGTDTQYF
TGTGCCAGCAGCTCTTTAGCGGGAGGAACAGATACGCAGTATTTT
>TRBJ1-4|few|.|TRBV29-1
CSVKWETEKLFF
TGCAGCGTTAAATGGGAAACAGAAAAACTGTTTTTT
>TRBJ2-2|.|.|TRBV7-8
CASSLYGRLGTGELFF
TGTGCCAGCAGCTTATACGGGCGCCTGGGCACCGGGGAGCTGTTTTTT
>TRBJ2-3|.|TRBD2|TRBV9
CASSVSGTSSDTQYF
TGTGCCAGCAGCGTCTCCGGGACTAGCTCAGATACGCAGTATTTT
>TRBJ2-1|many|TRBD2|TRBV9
CASSASLAGGYNEQFF
TGTGCCAGCAGCGCCTCACTAGCGGGAGGGTACAATGAGCAGTTCTTC
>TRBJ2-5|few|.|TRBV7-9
CASSLEIETQYF
TGTGCCAGCAGCTTGGAGATTGAGACCCAGTACTTC
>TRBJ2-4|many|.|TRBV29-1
CSVGVMEVGNLAKNIQYF
TGCAGCGTTGGGGTGATGGAGGTGGGAAACCTAGCCAAAAACATTCAGTACTTC
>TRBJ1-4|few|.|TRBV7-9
CASSLDEYGEKLFF
TGTGCCAGCAGCTTGGATGAATACGGTGAAAAACTGTTTTTT
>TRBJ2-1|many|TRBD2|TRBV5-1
CASSSHITGTSGYNEQFF
TGCGCCAGCAGCTCCCACATCACCGGGACTAGCGGTTACAATGAGCAGTTCTTC
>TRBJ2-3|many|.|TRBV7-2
CASSLTDSSTDTQYF
TGTGCCAGCAGCTTAACGGACTCTAGCACAGATACGCAGTATTTT
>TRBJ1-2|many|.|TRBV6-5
CASSYSGVYYGYTF
TGTGCCAGCAGTTACTCGGGGGTCTACTATGGCTACACCTTC
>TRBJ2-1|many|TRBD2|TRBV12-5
CASGAPGLATEQFF
TGTGCTAGTGGTGCCCCGGGACTAGCGACCGAGCAGTTCTTC
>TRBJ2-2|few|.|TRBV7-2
CASSPPAQGPKTGELFF
TGTGCCAGCAGCCCGCCCGCACAAGGACCCAAAACCGGGGAGCTGTTTTTT
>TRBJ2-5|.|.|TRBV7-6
CASSPSRVTETQYF
TGTGCCAGCAGCCCCAGTCGGGTAACAGAGACCCAGTACTTC
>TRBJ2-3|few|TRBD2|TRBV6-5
CASSYYPSGSTDTQYF
TGTGCCAGCAGTTACTACCCTAGCGGGAGCACAGATACGCAGTATTTT
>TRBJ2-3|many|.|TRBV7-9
CASGNTGYRDTQYF
TGTGCCAGCGGAAATACAGGGTACAGAGATACGCAGTATTTT
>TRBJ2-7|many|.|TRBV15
CATSRIGTSYEQYF
TGTGCCACCAGCAGGATCGGGACGTCCTACGAGCAGTACTTC
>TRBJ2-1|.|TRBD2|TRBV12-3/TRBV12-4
CASSFIVGREGGYNEQFF
TGTGCCAGCAGTTTCATTGTAGGGCGGGAGGGTGGCTACAATGAGCAGTTCTTC
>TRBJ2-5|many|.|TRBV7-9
CASSSTGHQETQYF
TGTGCCAGCAGTTCGACAGGTCACCAAGAGACCCAGTACTTC
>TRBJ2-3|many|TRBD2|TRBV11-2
CASSLGAVGLAGSDTQYF
TGTGCCAGCAGCTTAGGGGCCGTTGGACTAGCGGGATCAGATACGCAGTATTTT
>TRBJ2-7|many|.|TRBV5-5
CASSFGTGKGWEQYF
TGTGCCAGCAGCTTCGGGACTGGAAAAGGTTGGGAGCAGTACTTC
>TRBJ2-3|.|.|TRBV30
CAFERSGSTDTQYF
TGTGCTTTTGAACGTAGCGGTAGCACAGATACGCAGTATTTT
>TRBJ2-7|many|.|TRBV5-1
CASSSGLAGSYEQYF
TGCGCCAGCAGCTCCGGGCTAGCAGGGTCCTACGAGCAGTACTTC
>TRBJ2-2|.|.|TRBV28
CASSLLGLSTGPTGELFF
TGTGCCAGCAGTTTATTGGGCCTCTCGACAGGCCCCACCGGGGAGCTGTTTTTT
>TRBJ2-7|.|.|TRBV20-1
CSAGGYEQYF
TGCAGTGCTGGGGGATACGAGCAGTACTTC
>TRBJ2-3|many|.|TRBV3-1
CASSLRADTQYF
TGTGCCAGCAGCCTCCGAGCGGATACGCAGTATTTT
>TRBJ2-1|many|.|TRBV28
CASSFRVENEQFF
TGTGCCAGCAGTTTCAGGGTAGAGAATGAGCAGTTCTTC
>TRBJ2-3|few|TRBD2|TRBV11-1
CASSPRLAGGPLADTQYF
TGTGCCAGCAGCCCCAGACTAGCGGGAGGGCCCCTTGCAGATACGCAGTATTTT
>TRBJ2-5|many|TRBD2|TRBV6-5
CASSYSASGTLGAETQYF
TGTGCCAGCAGTTACTCGGCTAGCGGGACTTTAGGGGCAGAGACCCAGTACTTC
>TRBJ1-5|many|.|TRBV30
CASLSARGSNQPQHF
TGTGCCTCCTTATCAGCCAGGGGTAGCAATCAGCCCCAGCATTTT
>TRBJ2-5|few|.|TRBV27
CASSSPGGQETQYF
TGTGCCAGCAGTTCCCCGGGCGGCCAAGAGACCCAGTACTTC
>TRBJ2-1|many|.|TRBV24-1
CATSDLRGEYNEQFF
TGTGCCACCAGTGATTTGCGGGGAGAGTACAATGAGCAGTTCTTC
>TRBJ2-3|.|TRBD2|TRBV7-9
CASSPYGAGVPDTQYF
TGTGCCAGCAGCCCGTATGGGGCGGGAGTGCCAGATACGCAGTATTTT
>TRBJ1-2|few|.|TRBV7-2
CASSIGEGNTDGYTF
TGTGCCAGCAGCATCGGGGAGGGAAATACGGATGGCTACACCTTC